The 25 T cell receptor beta chains reported below all come from one sample, sequenced in a study of breast tumors, draining lymph nodes, adjacent tissues. The lymph nodes were axillary draining lymph nodes from breast cancer patients. TCRdb reprocessed the multiplex PCR reads with MiXCR, giving one entry per CDR3 protein. The sample includes roughly 130,000 distinct CDR3 sequences, 15% to 20% of them seen just once. Sample: axillary lymph node tissue. These receptors all come from a female donor with breast cancer. Some clones in this sample may be carry-over from other donors' samples.

This chain links TRBV5-1 with TRBJ1-1, with D uncertain. CDR1 is SGHRS, CDR2 YFSETQ, per germline. The length of the CDR3 is 15 residues. The V and J ends lost 1 base and 5 bases respectively, with 15 bases between them. This chain's CDR3 is CASSLMAQAITEAFF. CDR3 DNA: TGCGCCAGCAGCTTGATGGCTCAGGCCATTACTGAAGCTTTCTTT.

A word on this clonotype: A much larger clone differs from this one at a single base, so this may be a read error. The missing conserved phenylalanine or tryptophan at the end of this CDR3 makes a read error likely. The rearrangement joins TRBV11-2 to TRBJ2-7; 7 nucleotides match TRBD1. CDR3 length equals 14 residues. Germline lookup yields CDR1 SGHAT and CDR2 FQNNGV. Trimming removed 5 bases from V and 5 bases from J; junction bases left unmatched: 9. The CDR3 DNA reads as TGTGCCAGCAGCCTAACAGGACAGGCCGACGAGCAGTACCTC. This translates into CASSLTGQADEQYL.

This clonotype came up once. A much larger clone lies a single base off, so this may be a read error. The V call is TRBV19, the J call TRBJ1-3, with D uncertain. The length of the CDR3 is 15 residues. Deletions cut 3 bases from V and 1 base from J, with 10 bases between. CDR1 is LNHDA and CDR2 is SQIVND in the germline V gene (reference sequence). CDR3 residues: CASSMGVLSGNTIYF. For the CDR3, the DNA is TGTGCCAGTAGTATGGGAGTGCTTTCTGGAAACACCATATATTTT.

As concerns this clonotype: This may stem from a read error, because a much larger clone lies one nucleotide away. V gene TRBV19 combines with J gene TRBJ2-7, with a weak D call TRBD1 (6 bases). The CDR3 totals 11 residues. Germline assignment: CDR1 LNHDA and CDR2 SQIVND (reference sequence). CDR3 amino acids: CVSSRGSEQYF. CDR3 coding DNA: TGTGTCAGTAGTAGGGGGAGCGAGCAGTACTTC.

On this clonotype itself: Since a much larger clone is just one base distant, this may be a read error. No conserved phenylalanine or tryptophan ends this CDR3, so it is likely a read error. The chain joins TRBV6-1 to TRBJ2-7, with D possibly TRBD2 on 5 matching bases. Germline V gene lookup returns CDR1 MNHNS and CDR2 SASEGT. V was cut by 7 bases and J by 3 bases, with 10 bases left in between. The CDR3 covers 12 residues. CDR3 in amino acids: CASKAGLYEQYS. For the CDR3, the DNA is TGTGCCAGCAAGGCGGGCCTCTACGAGCAGTACTCC.

This clonotype has at least ten counts. The chain has TRBV7-3 and TRBJ2-5; tentatively, D is TRBD2 (5 bases). The CDR3 covers 14 residues. In germline, CDR1 is SGHTA, CDR2 FQGTGA. Trimming shortened V by 1 base and J by 5 bases, and 11 bases separated the two germline ends. CDR3 DNA sequence: TGTGCCAGCAGCTTAAACGGGGATCGGGAGACCCAGTACTTC. Its protein is CASSLNGDRETQYF.

This clonotype was seen repeatedly, ten times or more. This chain uses TRBV20-1 with TRBJ2-1; TRBD2 aligns across 10 bases. The germline CDR1 and CDR2 sequences are DFQATT and SNEGSKA (reference sequence). V was clipped by 3 bases and J by 8 bases; unmatched bases: 16. The CDR3 is made up of 17 amino acids. DNA for the CDR3: TGCAGTGCTAGGCCTAGCGGGGGATCACACCGAGGGGATGAGCAGTTCTTC. It yields the protein CSARPSGGSHRGDEQFF.

This chain links TRBV19 with TRBJ1-2; TRBD1 is a possible D gene (5 bases). The germline V gene encodes CDR1 LNHDA and CDR2 SQIVND (reference sequence). The CDR3 sequence is 15 residues long. The V end was cut by 9 bases, the J end by 4 bases, with 21 bases between. The CDR3 is CASQKPGRLAYGYTF. DNA for the CDR3: TGTGCCAGCCAAAAACCGGGACGCCTCGCCTATGGCTACACCTTC.

A remark on this clonotype: This sequence may be a read error, since a much larger clone differs from it by one base. The conserved phenylalanine or tryptophan normally closing the CDR3 is absent here, so this likely arose from a read error. The genes are TRBV18 and TRBJ2-7; 8 nucleotides agree with TRBD2. V shed 3 bases and J 6 bases; nucleotides not matched to a gene: 7. Germline-derived CDR1 and CDR2 are KGHSH and LQKENI. This CDR3 spans 14 amino acids. DNA of the CDR3: TGTGCCAGCTCACCGGGACTAGATTTTGGCGAGCAGTACTCC. It yields the protein CASSPGLDFGEQYS.

The table lists this clonotype with many counts. This rearrangement joins TRBV10-3 to TRBJ2-2; D is perhaps TRBD1 (6 bases). This CDR3 comprises 17 residues. Deletions cut 2 bases from V and 8 bases from J, with 21 bases between. Germline loops: CDR1 ENHRY, CDR2 SYGVKD. This CDR3 reads CAISERQGQRRWGELFF. The CDR3 bases are TGTGCCATCAGTGAGCGGCAGGGACAAAGGAGGTGGGGGGAGCTGTTTTTT.

Only one count was recorded for this clonotype. A much larger clone lies a single base off, so this may be a read error. Here the CDR3 reads CASMSLVGKLFF. The DNA for the CDR3 is TGTGCCAGCATGTCGTTGGTCGGAAAACTGTTTTTT. The J gene is TRBJ1-4, the V gene TRBV2; D unresolved. The CDR3 length is 12 residues. Between the trimmed V and J ends, which lost 7 bases and 10 bases, there was a span of 13 bases. The germline V gene has CDR1 SNHLY and CDR2 FYNNEI.

This clonotype was observed at least ten times. The V and J genes are TRBV29-1 and TRBJ2-7; 7 bases match TRBD2. CDR1 is SQVTM, CDR2 ANQGSEA, per germline. The CDR3 spans 15 residues. The V and J ends lost 3 bases and 3 bases, in that order; junction bases with no gene match: 11. This CDR3 reads CSVDSSGEGRYEQYF. CDR3 bases: TGCAGCGTTGACTCGTCGGGGGAGGGCCGCTACGAGCAGTACTTC.

This clonotype was seen ten or more times. The J gene is TRBJ2-1, the V gene TRBV7-9; TRBD2 matches 11 bases. The CDR3 is made up of 17 amino acids. The V gene end was trimmed by 5 bases and the J gene end by 9 bases; junction bases not matched to a gene: 15. Germline CDR1 SEHNR, CDR2 FQNEAQ (reference sequence). CDR3 protein: CASSLTSGSPFSTEQFF. The CDR3 DNA reads as TGTGCCAGCAGCCTCACTAGCGGGAGTCCCTTCTCCACTGAGCAGTTCTTC.

This clonotype was counted a few times. The chain couples TRBV28 to TRBJ1-5; unclear D gene. Trimming left V 3 bases short and J 6 bases short, with 6 bases between. This CDR3 is 12 amino acids long. Germline CDR1 is MDHEN and CDR2 is SYDVKM. CDR3 sequence: CASSLSTQPQHF. In DNA form, the CDR3 reads TGTGCCAGCAGTTTGAGTACTCAGCCCCAGCATTTT. The variable domain in full, with the rest retrieved from reference TRBV28 and TRBJ1-5, is DVKVTQSSRYLVKRTGEKVFLECVQDMDHENMFWYRQDPGLGLRLIYFSYDVKMKEKGDIPEGYSVSREKKERFSLILESASTNQTSMYLCASSLSTQPQHFGDGTRLSIL.

This clonotype was detected ten times or more. The chain uses TRBV20-1 and TRBJ2-7, with 14 bases that match TRBD2. After removal of 2 bases from V and 2 bases from J, the junction contained 8 bases not matched to a gene. CDR3 length: 17 amino acids. Germline CDR1 reads DFQATT; CDR2 reads SNEGSKA (reference sequence). CDR3 region: CSARKTGTSGRAYEQYF. CDR3 bases: TGCAGTGCTAGAAAGACCGGGACTAGCGGGAGAGCCTACGAGCAGTACTTC.

This clonotype turned up a few times. The rearrangement joins TRBV18 to TRBJ2-5, with D perhaps matching TRBD1 (5 bases). Germline assignment: CDR1 KGHSH and CDR2 LQKENI. V dropped 5 bases and J dropped 5 bases, with 12 bases sitting between them. This CDR3 is built from 13 residues. The CDR3 DNA reads as TGTGCCAGCTCATTCAGGGTCAGGGAGACCCAGTACTTC. It yields the protein CASSFRVRETQYF.

Comment on this clonotype: A much larger clone lies a single base off, so this may be a read error. The gene calls are TRBV7-8 and TRBJ2-3; D call uncertain. Trimming shortened V by 5 bases and J by 3 bases, and 18 bases separated the two germline ends. Per the germline V gene, CDR1 is SGHVS and CDR2 is FQNEAQ. CDR3 length: 16 amino acids. The CDR3 loop is CASSPLWLPATDTQYF. The CDR3, as DNA: TGTGCCAGCAGCCCCCTCTGGTTACCCGCTACAGATACGCAGTATTTT.

Remarks on this clonotype: This clone may be a read error of a much larger clone one base away. The chain is built from TRBV19 and TRBJ2-2; 10 bases fit TRBD1. The CDR3 totals 18 residues. The germline V gene encodes CDR1 LNHDA and CDR2 SQIVND (reference sequence). The CDR3 reads CASSLFPGQGTNTGGLFF. DNA of the CDR3: TGTGCCAGTAGTTTATTTCCGGGACAGGGGACAAACACCGGGGGGCTGTTTTTT.

With regard to this clonotype: The junction differs from germline at one of its ends, possibly a read error. V and J are TRBV20-1 and TRBJ2-7; D unclear. CDR3 length: 14 residues. Germline V gene data show CDR1 as DFQATT and CDR2 as SNEGSKA (reference sequence). The CDR3 region has the DNA TGCAGCGCTAGAGCTGCGACTGGTCGATACGAGCAGTACTTC. It encodes CSARAATGRYEQYF.

This clonotype was seen at least ten times. This chain uses TRBV12-3 or TRBV12-4 with TRBJ2-1, with a possible D match to TRBD2 (6 bases). V gave up 2 bases and J gave up 2 bases, with 13 bases separating them. The CDR3 spans 16 residues. CDR3 sequence (DNA): TGTGCCAGCAGTTTAAGTCTAGCGAAAACCTACAATGAGCAGTTCTTC. Amino acid sequence: CASSLSLAKTYNEQFF.

This clonotype was seen many times. The chain employs TRBV20-1 and TRBJ2-1, with D uncertain. Trimming cost V 0 bases and J 0 bases, with 9 bases left between them. The CDR3 is made up of 15 amino acids. Germline V gene data show CDR1 as DFQATT and CDR2 as SNEGSKA (reference sequence). CDR3 amino acids: CSARDRPGSYNEQFF. The DNA of the CDR3 is TGCAGTGCTAGAGATAGACCCGGCTCCTACAATGAGCAGTTCTTC.

The chain is built from TRBV5-1 and TRBJ2-1, with TRBD1 matching over 7 bases. Germline loops: CDR1 SGHRS, CDR2 YFSETQ. This CDR3 region has 16 residues. With V trimmed by 4 bases and J by 0 bases, 7 bases remained unmatched. CDR3 amino acids: CASSTRQGSSYNEQFF. Here the CDR3 DNA reads TGCGCCAGCAGCACCCGACAGGGAAGCTCCTACAATGAGCAGTTCTTC.

About this clonotype: This may stem from a read error, because a much larger clone lies one nucleotide away. The chain is built from TRBV11-3 and TRBJ2-1; D gene uncertain. The ends were cut back, 5 bases at V and 8 bases at J, with 10 bases in the middle. The CDR3 is 12 residues long. Germline-derived CDR1 and CDR2 are SGHNT and YENEEA. The CDR3 DNA sequence: TGTGCCAGCAGCGCTGGTTACGATGAGCAGTTCTTC. It yields the protein CASSAGYDEQFF.

This clonotype was seen many times. The rearrangement joins TRBV2 to TRBJ2-7; TRBD2 agrees at 8 bases. The CDR3 length is 17 residues. From germline, CDR1 is SNHLY and CDR2 FYNNEI. The V gene end was trimmed by 2 bases and the J gene end by 7 bases; junction bases not matched to a gene: 16. The CDR3 spells CASSENSGRAGAREQYF. CDR3 bases: TGTGCCAGCAGTGAAAATTCTGGGCGAGCGGGGGCGCGGGAGCAGTACTTC.

This clonotype came up many times. The V gene is TRBV19, the J gene TRBJ2-1, with 7 bases lining up with TRBD2. Germline V gene data show CDR1 as LNHDA and CDR2 as SQIVND (reference sequence). The ends lost 6 bases at V and 9 bases at J; junction bases unmatched: 11. The CDR3 contains 14 residues. The CDR3 reads CASRKSGAGGEQFF. The CDR3, as DNA: TGTGCCAGTAGGAAAAGCGGGGCCGGGGGTGAGCAGTTCTTC.